This T cell receptor beta chain was recovered during a study of response to subunit inactivated influenza vaccine (dated by TCRdb to 2017 to 2018). A note on the overall study: Deep quantitative T cell receptor repertoire profiling was used in the study to track responses to a trivalent subunit inactivated influenza vaccine. Paper-wide results and their limitations: It was suggested by the authors that each seasonal influenza vaccination may recruit only a limited number of new T cells.

Library preparation employed RT-PCR. Instrument used: Illumina HiSeq 2500. TCRdb redid the processing of the public reads, applying fastp at Q25 and MiXCR, and retained in-frame beta chains. When rows share a CDR3 protein, they turn into one entry using the most common DNA and genes. In all, the sample holds 500,000 to 650,000 distinct CDR3 sequences, and about 7.6% of those were seen once. Of the sample, over 10% falls within the top ten clones. The CDR3 has 15 amino acids, counting the end cysteine and phenylalanine. The retained sequence is limited to the CDR3, 45 bases, with the frame set at the first base. CDR1 and CDR2, looked up from the germline V gene, are SGHTA and FQGNSA. The V end loses 5 bases and the J end loses 2 bases, and a stretch of 13 bases separates them. In this sample, this clonotype turned up a few times. Its antigen is currently not known. Base-call qualities are not available, and no considerably larger clone is one nucleotide away.

Rearrangement joined TRBV7-2 to TRBJ2-1; 7 matching bases give a weak D call of TRBD2. The source was PBMCs from blood, collected about 24 months after vaccination. This TCR derives from a man aged 50 to 75 who received an inactivated influenza vaccine. Donor details come from another sample of the same person, matched by shared clones. The base sequence is TGTGCCAGCAGCCCCGGCGGGGGCACCTACAATGAGCAGTTCTTC. Protein translation: CASSPGGGTYNEQFF. The reference TRBV7-2 and TRBJ2-1 proteins fill in what lies around the CDR3, so the full variable domain reads GAGVSQSPSNKVTEKGKDVELRCDPISGHTALYWYRQSLGQGLEFLIYFQGNSAPDKSGLPSDRFSAERTGGSVSTLTIQRTQQEDSAVYLCASSPGGGTYNEQFFGPGTRLTVL.